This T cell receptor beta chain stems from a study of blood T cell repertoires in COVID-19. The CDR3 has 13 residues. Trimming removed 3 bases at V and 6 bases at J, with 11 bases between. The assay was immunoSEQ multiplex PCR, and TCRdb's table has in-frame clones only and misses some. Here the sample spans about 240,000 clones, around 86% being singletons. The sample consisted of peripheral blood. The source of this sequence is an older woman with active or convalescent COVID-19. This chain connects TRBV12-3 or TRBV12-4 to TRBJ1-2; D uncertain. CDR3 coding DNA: TGTGCCAGCAGTTTTAGGAGTTCAGATGGCTACACCTTC. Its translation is CASSFRSSDGYTF.